These T cell receptor beta chains were read from a single sample in a study of T cells in Graves' hyperthyroidism and ophthalmopathy. TCRdb recomputed calls from the multiplex PCR reads with MiXCR, one row per CDR3 protein. The sample lists around 340,000 distinct CDR3 sequences, 15% to 20% seen once, with roughly 15% in the top ten. The sequenced sample was blood. The receptors shown here come from a woman aged 35 to 49 with Graves' ophthalmopathy. CDR3s include the opening cysteine and the closing phenylalanine or tryptophan. A D gene is named only where the DNA matches it firmly. Size is stated for part of the rows, as once, few or many counts, or as a class when the clone is expanded.

>many|TRBV20-1|TRBJ2-7|TRBD2
CSARPLAGRFHEQYF
TGCAGTGCTAGACCACTAGCGGGGCGTTTCCACGAGCAGTACTTC
>many|TRBV20-1|TRBJ2-7|TRBD1
CSARAEDRGNYEQYF
TGCAGTGCTAGAGCCGAAGACAGGGGTAACTACGAGCAGTACTTC
>.|TRBV10-3|TRBJ2-3|TRBD2
CATKLAGASTDTQYF
TGTGCCACCAAACTAGCGGGGGCCAGCACAGATACGCAGTATTTT
>many|TRBV6-1|TRBJ1-2|.
CASSRDGYTF
TGTGCCAGCAGCCGGGATGGCTACACCTTC
>many|TRBV19|TRBJ1-1|.
CASSARLNTEAFF
TGTGCCAGTAGTGCCCGTCTGAACACTGAAGCTTTCTTT
>many|TRBV19|TRBJ1-1|.
CASSPQRSNTEAFF
TGTGCCAGTAGTCCCCAAAGGAGCAACACTGAAGCTTTCTTT
>many|TRBV28|TRBJ1-5|.
CASSFRGGLNQPQHF
TGTGCCAGCAGTTTTAGGGGGGGACTAAATCAGCCCCAGCATTTT
>many|TRBV12-3/TRBV12-4|TRBJ1-1|.
CASSNTEAFF
TGTGCCAGCTCCAACACTGAAGCTTTCTTT
>.|TRBV28|TRBJ2-7|.
CASSLASLVTAQYF
TGTGCCAGCAGTTTAGCCAGTCTAGTAACGGCGCAGTACTTC
>.|TRBV30|TRBJ2-7|.
CAWSVPQRAYEQYF
TGTGCCTGGAGTGTACCCCAGCGGGCCTACGAGCAGTACTTC
>many|TRBV6-5|TRBJ2-7|.
CASSYSPGSSGSEQYF
TGTGCCAGCAGTTACTCGCCAGGCTCTTCGGGCAGCGAGCAGTACTTC
>many|TRBV3-1|TRBJ2-5|.
CASSQDFPQETQYF
TGTGCCAGCAGCCAAGATTTCCCCCAAGAGACCCAGTACTTC
>many|TRBV15|TRBJ2-7|.
CATSTTSDEQYF
TGTGCCACCAGCACGACCAGCGACGAGCAGTACTTC
>many|TRBV11-2|TRBJ2-2|.
CASSLSVSANTGELFF
TGTGCCAGCAGCTTATCCGTTTCTGCGAACACCGGGGAGCTGTTTTTT
>many|TRBV28|TRBJ2-7|TRBD1
CASSPQGAPIEQYF
TGTGCCAGCAGTCCACAGGGGGCCCCGATCGAGCAGTACTTC
>many|TRBV20-1|TRBJ1-1|.
CSATGGHTEAFF
TGCAGTGCTACGGGCGGGCACACTGAAGCTTTCTTT
>many|TRBV20-1|TRBJ1-2|.
CSASKVQTGSLRGYTF
TGCAGTGCTAGTAAGGTTCAGACAGGATCCCTGAGAGGCTACACCTTC
>few|TRBV7-9|TRBJ2-7|.
CASSGGNTYEQYF
TGTGCCAGCAGTGGCGGGAACACCTACGAGCAGTACTTC
>many|TRBV28|TRBJ1-5|TRBD1
CASISGQGENQPQHF
TGTGCCAGCATTAGCGGACAGGGGGAGAATCAGCCCCAGCATTTT
>many|TRBV29-1|TRBJ1-5|.
CSVVLNPGGNQPQHF
TGCAGCGTCGTCCTGAATCCTGGTGGCAATCAGCCCCAGCATTTT
>many|TRBV27|TRBJ1-1|TRBD1
CASSPYRGGEAFF
TGTGCCAGCAGTCCGTACAGGGGCGGTGAAGCTTTCTTT
>.|TRBV6-2/TRBV6-3|TRBJ1-1|.
CASSEDPADTEAFF
TGTGCCAGCAGTGAAGACCCCGCGGACACTGAAGCTTTCTTT
>many|TRBV11-2|TRBJ2-7|TRBD2
CASSSLLAGVRDEQYF
TGTGCCAGCAGCTCCCTACTAGCGGGAGTAAGGGACGAGCAGTACTTC
>many|TRBV6-2/TRBV6-3|TRBJ2-5|TRBD2
CASSFSGTSGTRETQYF
TGTGCCAGCAGTTTTTCCGGGACTAGCGGTACCAGAGAGACCCAGTACTTC
>.|TRBV11-2|TRBJ2-2|TRBD1
CASRSNFRDRVSGELFF
TGTGCCAGCAGATCAAACTTCCGGGACAGGGTCTCCGGGGAGCTGTTTTTT
>many|TRBV11-2|TRBJ2-4|TRBD1
CASSLGWGRGKGEAKNIQYF
TGTGCCAGCAGCTTAGGGTGGGGCAGGGGGAAAGGGGAAGCCAAAAACATTCAGTACTTC
>.|TRBV11-2|TRBJ2-2|.
CASTPLARYTGELFF
TGTGCCAGCACCCCACTGGCGCGGTACACCGGGGAGCTGTTTTTT
>.|TRBV12-3/TRBV12-4|TRBJ2-7|.
CASSSPGVWYEQYF
TGTGCCAGCAGTTCCCCGGGAGTCTGGTACGAGCAGTACTTC
>many|TRBV29-1|TRBJ2-5|.
CSVEGFPLLDSGKETQYF
TGCAGCGTTGAAGGGTTCCCACTCTTGGACAGCGGGAAGGAGACCCAGTACTTC
>.|TRBV4-3|TRBJ2-5|TRBD2
CASSQDFPSGSRETQYF
TGCGCCAGCAGCCAAGATTTTCCTAGCGGGAGTAGGGAGACCCAGTACTTC
>many|TRBV20-1|TRBJ1-5|TRBD1
CSAGDGGDRPRQPQHF
TGCAGTGCTGGAGACGGCGGGGACAGGCCCCGTCAGCCCCAGCATTTT
>many|TRBV7-9|TRBJ2-2|.
CASSAHWGTGELFF
TGTGCCAGCAGCGCTCACTGGGGTACCGGGGAGCTGTTTTTT
>many|TRBV7-8|TRBJ1-5|.
CASSLGGWGYSNQPQHF
TGTGCCAGCAGCTTAGGGGGCTGGGGTTATAGCAATCAGCCCCAGCATTTT
>many|TRBV12-3/TRBV12-4|TRBJ1-2|TRBD1
CASSPGQGRGYGYTF
TGTGCCAGCAGTCCAGGACAGGGTAGGGGCTATGGCTACACCTTC
>many|TRBV7-8|TRBJ1-5|.
CASSLVVSNQPQHF
TGTGCCAGCAGCTTAGTCGTCAGCAATCAGCCCCAGCATTTT
>many|TRBV6-2/TRBV6-3|TRBJ1-1|.
CASSRATLNTEAFF
TGTGCCAGCAGTCGAGCGACCTTGAACACTGAAGCTTTCTTT